The 22 T cell receptor beta chains below all came from one sample that was sequenced in a study of shared clonotypes between healthy human individuals. Produced via immunoSEQ multiplex PCR; TCRdb's table is partial and in-frame only. The sample lists about 1,500,000 clones, roughly 96% occurring once. Input material: naive CD4+ T cells sorted from blood. This sample's subset: CD45RA+ positively selected. The receptors were gathered from a man aged 25-40 years in good health.

CDR3: CASSQGPSGNEQFF. CDR3 bases: TGCGCCAGCAGCCAAGGGCCATCGGGCAATGAGCAGTTCTTC. This chain links TRBV5-1 with TRBJ2-1; D is unresolved. The CDR3 length is 14 residues. The V end was cut by 4 bases, the J end by 6 bases, with 14 bases between. Germline V gene lookup returns CDR1 SGHRS and CDR2 YFSETQ.

This chain links TRBV5-1 with TRBJ1-2; possibly TRBD1 for D (5 bases). Germline V gives CDR1 SGHRS, CDR2 YFSETQ. This CDR3 comprises 14 residues. Trimming took 4 bases from V and 8 from J, leaving 18 bases between them. The chain's CDR3 is CASSPAGTHSGYTF. CDR3 in DNA: TGCGCCAGCAGCCCGGCAGGGACGCACTCGGGCTACACCTTC.

This clone was observed a single time. As DNA, the CDR3 is TGTGCCAGCAGTTTAGGACCAAGGGGTGTTTCCGGGGAGCTGTTTTTT. This gives the protein CASSLGPRGVSGELFF. The chain uses TRBV28 and TRBJ2-2; a possible D gene is TRBD1 (5 bases). V was trimmed by 2 bases and J by 6 bases, leaving 16 bases between them. CDR3 length: 16 amino acids. Germline lookup yields CDR1 MDHEN and CDR2 SYDVKM.

J is TRBJ1-2 and V is TRBV5-1, with a possible D match to TRBD1 (6 bases). The length of the CDR3 is 16 residues. CDR1 and CDR2 (germline): SGHRS, YFSETQ. V was clipped by 2 bases and J by 6 bases, with 20 bases between them. Here the CDR3 DNA reads TGCGCCAGCAGCTTTTCCCCTATAGGGGGGGGCCATGGCTACACCTTC. Its protein product is CASSFSPIGGGHGYTF.

The genes are TRBV27 and TRBJ2-3, with D possibly matching TRBD2 (6 bases). The CDR3 sequence is 16 residues long. Germline V gene lookup returns CDR1 MNHEY and CDR2 SMNVEV (reference sequence). The V and J ends lost 5 bases and 3 bases respectively, with 18 bases between them. The CDR3 reads CASSTPFGSTTDTQYF. CDR3 sequence (DNA): TGTGCCAGCAGTACCCCCTTCGGGAGTACGACAGATACGCAGTATTTT.

The rearrangement links TRBV19 to TRBJ2-3, with TRBD2 as a possible D gene (6 bases). This CDR3 is built from 13 residues. Germline lookup yields CDR1 LNHDA and CDR2 SQIVND (reference sequence). V was cut by 6 bases and J by 4 bases, with 11 bases left in between. CDR3 loop: CASSGRGADTQYF. DNA of the CDR3: TGTGCCAGTAGCGGGAGAGGGGCAGATACGCAGTATTTT.

The chain joins TRBV7-2 to TRBJ1-1; 12 positions agree with TRBD1. Trimming removed 6 bases from V and 5 bases from J; junction bases left unmatched: 7. From germline, CDR1 is SGHTA and CDR2 FQGNSA. CDR3 length: 15 amino acids. The CDR3 here is CASRRDRGRGTEAFF. Written as DNA, the CDR3 is TGTGCCAGCAGACGGGACAGGGGGCGCGGGACTGAAGCTTTCTTT. Supplemented by reference TRBV7-2 and TRBJ1-1, the full variable domain reads GAGVSQSPSNKVTEKGKDVELRCDPISGHTALYWYRQSLGQGLEFLIYFQGNSAPDKSGLPSDRFSAERTGGSVSTLTIQRTQQEDSAVYLCASRRDRGRGTEAFFGQGTRLTVV.

This rearrangement joins TRBV5-1 to TRBJ2-7; perhaps D is TRBD1 or TRBD2 (5 bases each). CDR3 length: 16 amino acids. V gave up 1 base and J gave up 2 bases, with 16 bases separating them. The germline CDR1 and CDR2 sequences are SGHRS and YFSETQ. The CDR3 coding sequence is TGCGCCAGCAGCTTGCTTACAGGAGGTGACACCTACGAGCAGTACTTC. Protein sequence: CASSLLTGGDTYEQYF.

The V and J genes are TRBV5-1 and TRBJ2-3; the D gene is possibly TRBD1 (6 bases). Germline CDR1 and CDR2: SGHRS and YFSETQ. V lost 3 bases to trimming and J lost 1 base, with 15 bases between them. CDR3 length: 16 residues. This CDR3 reads CASSSWTGTRTDTQYF. The CDR3, as DNA: TGCGCCAGCAGCTCGTGGACCGGGACACGCACAGATACGCAGTATTTT.

The chain links TRBV28 to TRBJ2-7; D remains ambiguous. The germline V gene encodes CDR1 MDHEN and CDR2 SYDVKM. CDR3 size: 12 residues. Trimming took off 5 bases at V and 3 bases at J, with 8 bases between the two ends. The CDR3 sequence is CASSARLYEQYF. In DNA, the CDR3 is TGTGCCAGCAGTGCTAGGCTCTACGAGCAGTACTTC.

The chain links TRBV7-2 to TRBJ2-2; 9 bases map to TRBD2. The junction had 12 bases not matched to a gene; V was cut back by 5 bases and J by 5 bases. Germline values: CDR1 SGHTA, CDR2 FQGNSA. The CDR3 extends over 17 amino acids. In DNA form, the CDR3 reads TGTGCCAGCAGCCTGGGGCTAGCGGGGTCGAGTACCGGGGAGCTGTTTTTT. Residues: CASSLGLAGSSTGELFF.

The chain has TRBV5-1 and TRBJ2-7, with TRBD1 matching over 9 bases. The trim removed 2 bases at V and 3 bases at J, leaving 3 bases unmatched. The germline V gene encodes CDR1 SGHRS and CDR2 YFSETQ. The CDR3 has 14 residues. This CDR3 reads CASSFLDRGYEQYF. For the CDR3, the DNA is TGCGCCAGCAGCTTCTTGGACAGGGGCTACGAGCAGTACTTC.

The chain couples TRBV7-9 to TRBJ1-2; maybe TRBD1 (5 bases). Germline V gene sequence: CDR1 SEHNR, CDR2 FQNEAQ (reference sequence). The CDR3 totals 15 residues. Trimming pared 4 bases from V and 6 bases from J, leaving 18 bases between. The DNA of the CDR3 is TGTGCCAGCAGCTGGGAGGTGGCAGGGAGGAATGGCTACACCTTC. Encoded protein: CASSWEVAGRNGYTF.

CDR3 amino acids: CASSGKINTGELFF. In DNA, the CDR3 is TGTGCCAGCAGTGGAAAGATTAACACCGGGGAGCTGTTTTTT. This chain connects TRBV25-1 to TRBJ2-2; no clear D gene. From germline, CDR1 is MGHDK and CDR2 SYGVNS. The CDR3 runs 14 residues. The V end was cut by 4 bases, the J end by 2 bases, with 8 bases between.

This clone has only one observation. This chain connects TRBV19 to TRBJ1-5; D unclear. V was trimmed by 6 bases and J by 0 bases, leaving 9 bases between them. This CDR3 has 14 amino acids. Germline CDR1 and CDR2: LNHDA and SQIVND (reference sequence). The DNA of the CDR3 is TGTGCCAGTAGCTCGTGGGATAGCAATCAGCCCCAGCATTTT. This translates into CASSSWDSNQPQHF. Variable domain in full (rest from reference TRBV19 and TRBJ1-5): DGGITQSPKYLFRKEGQNVTLSCEQNLNHDAMYWYRQDPGQGLRLIYYSQIVNDFQKGDIAEGYSVSREKKESFPLTVTSAQKNPTAFYLCASSSWDSNQPQHFGDGTRLSIL.

This clone was counted once. The V gene is TRBV6-6, the J gene TRBJ1-3, with a weak D call TRBD1 (5 bases). This CDR3 region has 15 residues. V was pared by 11 bases and J by 1 base, with 18 bases between. Germline assignment: CDR1 MNHNY and CDR2 SVGAGI (reference sequence). The CDR3 reads CAVGDPLPSGNTIYF. The CDR3 region has the DNA TGTGCCGTAGGGGACCCTCTCCCGTCTGGAAACACCATATATTTT.

This sequence joins TRBV29-1 and TRBJ1-1; 9 bases agree with TRBD1. V shed 4 bases and J 4 bases; nucleotides not matched to a gene: 10. The CDR3 extends over 15 amino acids. CDR1 is SQVTM and CDR2 is ANQGSEA in the germline V gene. CDR3 in amino acids: CSVVSWTGVSTEAFF. The CDR3 DNA follows: TGCAGCGTTGTATCGTGGACAGGGGTAAGCACTGAAGCTTTCTTT.

The genes are TRBV9 and TRBJ2-7; the D gene is possibly TRBD1 (7 bases). V lost 4 bases and J lost 4, with 15 bases in between. The CDR3 contains 14 residues. The germline V gene has CDR1 SGDLS and CDR2 YYNGEE. The CDR3 bases are TGTGCCAGCAGCAAGCTGCAGGGGGGTTACGAGCAGTACTTC. Encoded protein: CASSKLQGGYEQYF. The full variable domain, its missing parts supplied by reference TRBV9 and TRBJ2-7, is DSGVTQTPKHLITATGQRVTLRCSPRSGDLSVYWYQQSLDQGLQFLIQYYNGEERAKGNILERFSAQQFPDLHSELNLSSLELGDSALYFCASSKLQGGYEQYFGPGTRLTVT.

The chain recombines TRBV20-1 with TRBJ1-2; tentatively, D is TRBD1 (5 bases). The CDR3 consists of 11 residues. Trimming shortened V by 2 bases and J by 6 bases, and 7 bases separated the two germline ends. Germline CDR1 and CDR2: DFQATT and SNEGSKA (reference sequence). CDR3 loop: CSARLGDGYTF. In DNA, the CDR3 is TGCAGTGCTAGACTAGGGGATGGCTACACCTTC.

The chain joins TRBV6-4 to TRBJ2-1; 12 nucleotides match TRBD2. Trimming removed 3 bases from V and 13 bases from J; junction bases left unmatched: 4. From germline, CDR1 is MRHNA and CDR2 SNTAGT. The CDR3 is made up of 13 amino acids. CDR3 coding DNA: TGTGCCAGCAGTGAACTAGCGGGAGGACGACAGTTCTTC. Translated: CASSELAGGRQFF.

V and J are TRBV5-1 and TRBJ1-2; 7 bases map to TRBD1. CDR1 is SGHRS, CDR2 YFSETQ, per germline. J gave up 4 bases and V 0 bases, and 6 bases lay outside the gene matches. The CDR3 totals 15 residues. The CDR3 region is CASSLAGGNGYGYTF. CDR3 bases: TGCGCCAGCAGCTTGGCAGGGGGTAATGGCTATGGCTACACCTTC.

The V and J genes are TRBV29-1 and TRBJ2-3; unclear D gene. The V gene's germline CDR1 is SQVTM and CDR2 ANQGSEA. This CDR3 spans 10 amino acids. Between the trimmed V and J ends, which lost 4 bases and 5 bases, there was a span of 4 bases. The CDR3 coding sequence is TGCAGCGTTGCCCGAGATACGCAGTATTTT. Its protein is CSVARDTQYF.